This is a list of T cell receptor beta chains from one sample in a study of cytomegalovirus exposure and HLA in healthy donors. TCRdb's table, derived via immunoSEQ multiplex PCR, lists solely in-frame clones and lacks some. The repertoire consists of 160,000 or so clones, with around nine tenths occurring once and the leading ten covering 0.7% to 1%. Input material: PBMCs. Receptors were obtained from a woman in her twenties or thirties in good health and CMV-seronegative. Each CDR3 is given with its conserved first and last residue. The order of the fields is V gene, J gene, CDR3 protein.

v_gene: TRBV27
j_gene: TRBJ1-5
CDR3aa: CASSLYPPRGSNQPQHF

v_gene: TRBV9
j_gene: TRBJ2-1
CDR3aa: CASSVAKGSSGSYNEQFF

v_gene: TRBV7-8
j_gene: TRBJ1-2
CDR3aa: CASSPQVRAGGYTF

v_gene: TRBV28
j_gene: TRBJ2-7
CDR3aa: CASSLRRSYSYEQYF

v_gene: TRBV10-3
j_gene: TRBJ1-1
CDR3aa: CAITSGTGRTEAFF

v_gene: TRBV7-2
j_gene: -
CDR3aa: CASTLRTSGGKSYEQYF

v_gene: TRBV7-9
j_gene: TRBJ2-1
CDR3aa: CASSDPIVRGSSYNEQFF

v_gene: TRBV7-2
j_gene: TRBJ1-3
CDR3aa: CASSPQRSGNTIYF

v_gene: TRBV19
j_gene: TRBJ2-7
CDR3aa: CASSEGAGPYEQYF

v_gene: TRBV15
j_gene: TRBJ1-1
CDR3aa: CATSREPAEAFF

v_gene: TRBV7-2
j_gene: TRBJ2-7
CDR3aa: CASSLRTSLNYEQYF

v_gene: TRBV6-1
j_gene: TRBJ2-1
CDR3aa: CASRTSGSYNEQFF

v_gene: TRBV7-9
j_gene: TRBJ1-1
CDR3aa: CAEANLLNTEAFF

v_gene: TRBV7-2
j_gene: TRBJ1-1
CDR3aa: CASSLARGRVEIRYTEAFF

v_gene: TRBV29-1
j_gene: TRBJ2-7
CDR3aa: CSGQTGAYEQYF

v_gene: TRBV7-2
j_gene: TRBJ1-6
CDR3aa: CASSLAGGGNSPLHF